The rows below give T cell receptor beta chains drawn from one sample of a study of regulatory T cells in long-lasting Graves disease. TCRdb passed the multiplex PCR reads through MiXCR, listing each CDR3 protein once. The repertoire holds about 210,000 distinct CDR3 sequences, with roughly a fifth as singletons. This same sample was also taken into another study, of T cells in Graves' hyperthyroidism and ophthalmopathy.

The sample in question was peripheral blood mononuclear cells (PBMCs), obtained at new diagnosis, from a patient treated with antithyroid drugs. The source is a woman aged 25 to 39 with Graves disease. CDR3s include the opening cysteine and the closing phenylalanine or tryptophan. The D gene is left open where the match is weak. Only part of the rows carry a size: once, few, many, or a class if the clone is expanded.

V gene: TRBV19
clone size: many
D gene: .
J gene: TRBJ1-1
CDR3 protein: CASSIRGETEAFF
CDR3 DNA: TGTGCCAGTAGTATTAGAGGCGAGACTGAAGCTTTCTTT

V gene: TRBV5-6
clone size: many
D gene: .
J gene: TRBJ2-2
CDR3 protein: CASSLPGYTGELFF
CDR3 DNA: TGTGCCAGCAGCTTGCCCGGGTACACCGGGGAGCTGTTTTTT

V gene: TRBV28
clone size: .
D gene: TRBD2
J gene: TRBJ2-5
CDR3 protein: CASRSPRLAGVGETQYF
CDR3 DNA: TGTGCCAGCAGATCGCCCCGACTAGCGGGAGTTGGAGAGACCCAGTACTTC

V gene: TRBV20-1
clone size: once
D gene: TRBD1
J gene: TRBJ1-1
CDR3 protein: CSARDPNRGDNEACF
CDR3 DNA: TGCAGTGCTAGAGATCCCAACAGGGGGGATAATGAAGCTTGCTTT

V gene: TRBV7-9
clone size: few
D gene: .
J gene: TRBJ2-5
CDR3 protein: CASSPRTPEAQYF
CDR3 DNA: TGTGCCAGCAGCCCCAGGACCCCAGAGGCCCAGTACTTC

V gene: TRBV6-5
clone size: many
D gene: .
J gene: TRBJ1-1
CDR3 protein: CASSYSSTLNTEAFF
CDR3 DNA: TGTGCCAGCAGTTACTCGTCGACTCTTAACACTGAAGCTTTCTTT

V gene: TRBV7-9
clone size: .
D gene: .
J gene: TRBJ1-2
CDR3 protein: CASRPPGGGKYGGYTF
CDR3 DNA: TGTGCCAGCAGGCCCCCCGGTGGGGGGAAATATGGTGGCTACACCTTC

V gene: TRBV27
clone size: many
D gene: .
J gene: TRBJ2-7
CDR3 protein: CASSSDLGGGSRGRQYF
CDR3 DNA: TGTGCCAGCAGTTCCGACCTGGGGGGGGGCTCCCGGGGGAGGCAGTACTTC

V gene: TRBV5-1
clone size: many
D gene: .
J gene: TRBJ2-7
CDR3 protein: CASSASSSVVYEQYF
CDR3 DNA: TGCGCCAGCAGCGCCTCTAGCTCCGTGGTCTACGAGCAGTACTTC

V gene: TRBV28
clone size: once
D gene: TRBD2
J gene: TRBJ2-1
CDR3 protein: CASSTLLAGGYNEQFF
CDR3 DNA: TGTGCCAGCAGTACCTTACTAGCGGGAGGCTACAATGAGCAGTTCTTC

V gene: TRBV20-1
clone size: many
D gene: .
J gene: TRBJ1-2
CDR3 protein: CSARPPTTSYGYTF
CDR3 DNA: TGCAGTGCTCGGCCCCCAACCACCTCCTATGGCTACACCTTC